This entry lists 21 T cell receptor beta chains sequenced from one sample in a study of blood T cell repertoires in COVID-19. Sequenced by immunoSEQ multiplex PCR; TCRdb stores in-frame clones only, minus some. The profile shows around 230,000 clones, about 86% of them singletons. The sample consisted of peripheral blood. These receptor sequences come from a woman aged 50 to 65 with acute or convalescent COVID-19.

The chain uses TRBV3-1 (or the pseudogene TRBV3-2) and TRBJ2-1; TRBD2 aligns across 8 bases. Germline V lookup: CDR1 LGHDT, CDR2 YNNKEL (reference sequence). Unmatched junction bases numbered 11, after V lost 4 bases and J lost 9 bases. The CDR3 loop spans 15 amino acids. CDR3 residues: CASSPPGLGHSEQFF. CDR3 in DNA: TGTGCCAGCAGCCCCCCGGGACTAGGGCATAGTGAGCAGTTCTTC.

This sequence joins TRBV5-1 and TRBJ2-1; TRBD2 aligns across 7 bases. This CDR3 has 15 residues. V was clipped by 1 base and J by 5 bases; unmatched bases: 6. CDR1 is SGHRS, CDR2 YFSETQ, per germline. CDR3 DNA: TGCGCCAGCAGCTTGAGTTTGGGGGGGAACAATGAGCAGTTCTTC. Amino acids: CASSLSLGGNNEQFF.

This clone was detected a few times. The gene calls are TRBV19 and TRBJ2-1; 12 nucleotides line up with TRBD2. Germline CDR1 is LNHDA and CDR2 is SQIVND (reference sequence). There are 16 residues in the CDR3. The V segment lost 5 bases and the J segment 9 bases; nucleotides outside the gene matches: 11. The CDR3: CASSGRLAGAGGEQFF. Written as DNA, the CDR3 is TGTGCCAGTAGTGGTCGACTAGCGGGAGCCGGTGGTGAGCAGTTCTTC.

The chain joins TRBV10-3 to TRBJ2-1, with D perhaps matching TRBD2 (6 bases). The germline gives CDR1 ENHRY, CDR2 SYGVKD. V gave up 0 bases and J gave up 1 base, with 10 bases separating them. The CDR3 loop spans 16 amino acids. CDR3: CAISESDSGSYNEQFF. In nucleotides, the CDR3 is TGTGCCATCAGTGAGTCTGATAGCGGATCCTACAATGAGCAGTTCTTC.

A few counts support this clone. The sample contains more than one DNA sequence encoding this CDR3. The chain joins TRBV3-1 (or the pseudogene TRBV3-2) to TRBJ1-1; no clear D. This CDR3 has 13 amino acids. Trimming removed 1 base at V and 0 bases at J, with 3 bases between. CDR1 and CDR2 (germline): LGHDT, YNNKEL (reference sequence). CDR3 sequence: CASSQALNTEAFF. The CDR3 nucleotides are TGTGCCAGCAGCCAAGCTCTGAACACTGAAGCTTTCTTT.

This clone was counted between two and nine times. The chain links TRBV6-1 to TRBJ2-3, with TRBD1 identical over 9 bases. The CDR3 sequence is 15 residues long. The germline gives CDR1 MNHNS, CDR2 SASEGT. The ends lost 3 bases at V and 6 bases at J; junction bases unmatched: 7. The CDR3 region is CASSEGQGGWDTQYF. The CDR3 DNA reads as TGTGCCAGCAGTGAGGGACAGGGTGGTTGGGATACGCAGTATTTT.

The V call is TRBV4-2, the J call TRBJ2-3; D not resolved. This CDR3 spans 16 amino acids. Germline V CDR1 and CDR2: LGHNA, YNFKEQ. V dropped 0 bases and J dropped 0 bases, with 10 bases sitting between them. This chain's CDR3 is CASSQEGFTSTDTQYF. The CDR3 region has the DNA TGTGCCAGCAGCCAAGAGGGCTTCACTAGCACAGATACGCAGTATTTT.

The chain recombines TRBV23-1 with TRBJ2-1; 7 bases map to TRBD2. TRBV23-1 is an ORF for which the function is uncertain. Trimming cost V 0 bases and J 8 bases; bases outside gene matches: 7. The CDR3 extends over 15 amino acids. CDR3 nucleotides: TGCGCCAGCAGTCAATCGCGGGGAGGGAGGTATGAGCAGTTCTTC. Its protein is CASSQSRGGRYEQFF.

This chain uses TRBV5-1 with TRBJ1-1; perhaps TRBD1 as D (6 bases). V was clipped by 3 bases and J by 5 bases, with 11 bases between them. The CDR3 totals 13 residues. Per germline, CDR1 SGHRS and CDR2 YFSETQ. The CDR3 reads CASSYRVGTEAFF. CDR3 nucleotides: TGCGCCAGCAGCTACAGGGTAGGGACTGAAGCTTTCTTT.

The gene calls are TRBV24-1 and TRBJ2-6; 7 bases are shared with TRBD2. This CDR3 is built from 16 residues. Germline V gene sequence: CDR1 KGHDR, CDR2 SFDVKD. With 6 bases clipped from V and 3 bases from J, the junction kept 7 bases outside the gene matches. The CDR3 DNA reads TGTGCCACCAGTAACGCGGGAGTGAGTGGGGCCAACGTCCTGACTTTC. Protein sequence: CATSNAGVSGANVLTF.

The V gene is TRBV24-1, the J gene TRBJ2-1; TRBD1 is a possible D gene (6 bases). The CDR3 has 16 residues. Trimming cost V 4 bases and J 4 bases, with 16 bases left between them. Germline CDR1 is KGHDR and CDR2 is SFDVKD. The CDR3 here is CATSDSSGTLYNEQFF. The CDR3 DNA sequence: TGTGCCACCAGTGACTCATCCGGGACACTTTACAATGAGCAGTTCTTC.

This clone was recorded only once. One end of the junction does not line up with germline, which may come from a read error. J is TRBJ2-7 and V is TRBV2; 7 bases align to TRBD1. Germline CDR1 is SNHLY and CDR2 is FYNNEI. The CDR3 has 14 residues. CDR3 sequence reads: CASREGTDSYEQYF. CDR3 DNA: TGTGCCAGCCGTGAAGGGACAGACTCATACGAGCAGTACTTC. Combining the CDR3 with reference TRBV2 and TRBJ2-7 gives the whole variable domain EPEVTQTPSHQVTQMGQEVILRCVPISNHLYFYWYRQILGQKVEFLVSFYNNEISEKSEIFDDQFSVERPDGSNFTLKIRSTKLEDSAMYFCASREGTDSYEQYFGPGTRLTVT.

The sample holds one count of this clone. The CDR3 sequence is CASSMGTASYEQYF. For the CDR3, the DNA is TGTGCCAGCAGCATGGGGACAGCAAGCTACGAGCAGTACTTC. The chain links TRBV21-1 to TRBJ2-7; TRBD1, the D gene given by the table, was not confirmed from the DNA. TRBV21-1 is annotated as a pseudogene. CDR3 length: 14 residues.

The rearrangement joins TRBV6-5 to TRBJ1-1, with D possibly being TRBD1 (6 bases). CDR1 and CDR2 from the germline V gene are MNHEY and SVGAGI. CDR3 length equals 15 residues. The germline V and J ends were trimmed by 6 bases and 1 base, with 15 bases remaining between them. The CDR3 nucleotides are TGTGCCAGCAGCCCCGGTTGGGGGCCGAACACTGAAGCTTTCTTT. Translating it yields CASSPGWGPNTEAFF.

The chain combines TRBV6-1 with TRBJ2-7, with D possibly TRBD1 on 6 matching bases. V lost 0 bases and J lost 0, with 9 bases in between. The CDR3 has 15 amino acids. Germline loops: CDR1 MNHNS, CDR2 SASEGT. CDR3 region: CASSEAGTSSYEQYF. CDR3 DNA: TGTGCCAGCAGTGAAGCAGGGACATCCTCCTACGAGCAGTACTTC.

V and J are TRBV28 and TRBJ2-5, with 9 bases matching TRBD2. Germline V gene data show CDR1 as MDHEN and CDR2 as SYDVKM. This CDR3 region has 18 residues. The V and J ends lost 5 bases and 0 bases, in that order; junction bases with no gene match: 13. CDR3 sequence: CASSALGSLAGNQETQYF. The CDR3 DNA follows: TGTGCCAGCAGTGCCCTAGGGTCTCTAGCGGGGAACCAAGAGACCCAGTACTTC.

The CDR3: CASSIDWRRVAKNIQYF. The CDR3 DNA sequence: TGTGCCAGCAGCATCGACTGGCGCAGGGTGGCCAAAAACATTCAGTACTTC. This rearrangement joins TRBV21-1 to TRBJ2-4; the table gives TRBD1 as D, unverified against the DNA. TRBV21-1 is an annotated pseudogene. The CDR3 runs 17 residues.

The chain joins TRBV27 to TRBJ2-7, with TRBD2 matching 13 bases. Germline CDR1 MNHEY, CDR2 SMNVEV (reference sequence). The trim removed 3 bases at V and 0 bases at J, leaving 5 bases unmatched. The CDR3 totals 17 residues. CDR3 sequence (DNA): TGTGCCAGCAGTTTTGAGGGGACTAGCGGGATCTCCTACGAGCAGTACTTC. Its translation: CASSFEGTSGISYEQYF.

In this sample, this clone turned up once. V usage is TRBV5-1 and J usage is TRBJ1-2; D is perhaps TRBD1 (6 bases). Germline lookup yields CDR1 SGHRS and CDR2 YFSETQ. Trimming cost V 4 bases and J 4 bases, with 14 bases left between them. The CDR3 runs to 14 residues. DNA of the CDR3: TGCGCCAGCAGCACTGGACAGCTTGGCTATGGCTACACCTTC. This sequence encodes CASSTGQLGYGYTF. The full variable domain, in which reference TRBV5-1 and TRBJ1-2 provide the parts outside the CDR3, is KAGVTQTPRYLIKTRGQQVTLSCSPISGHRSVSWYQQTPGQGLQFLFEYFSETQRNKGNFPGRFSGRQFSNSRSEMNVSTLELGDSALYLCASSTGQLGYGYTFGSGTRLTVV.

The chain joins TRBV19 to TRBJ1-5; the D gene is possibly TRBD1 (6 bases). Trimming left V 5 bases short and J 4 bases short, with 18 bases between. Germline V gene data show CDR1 as LNHDA and CDR2 as SQIVND (reference sequence). The CDR3 is made up of 16 amino acids. This CDR3 reads CASSSDAGQKNQPQHF. The CDR3 DNA reads as TGTGCCAGTAGTTCCGACGCTGGACAGAAAAATCAGCCCCAGCATTTT.

The chain carries TRBV30 and TRBJ2-3, with TRBD1 matching over 10 bases. The V and J ends lost 4 bases and 1 base, in that order; junction bases with no gene match: 2. Looked up from germline, CDR1 is GTSNPN and CDR2 is SVGIG (reference sequence). The length of the CDR3 is 14 residues. CDR3 nucleotides: TGTGCCTGGACCGGGACAGGGGGCACAGATACGCAGTATTTT. Amino acids: CAWTGTGGTDTQYF.